This T cell receptor (beta chain) was obtained from a study of T cell changes during pregnancy in multiple sclerosis. Trimming took 2 bases from V and 6 from J, leaving 11 bases between them. In germline, CDR1 is MNHEY, CDR2 SMNVEV (reference sequence). CDR3 length: 13 amino acids. Measured with immunoSEQ multiplex PCR; TCRdb has only the in-frame clones, and not every one. In the table there are 90,000 to 95,000 clones, almost 95% of which are singletons. The sequencing here drew on peripheral blood, taken in the third trimester of pregnancy. This clonotype was obtained from a female donor with multiple sclerosis, enrolled in a pregnancy study. The rearrangement links TRBV27 to TRBJ2-7, with D possibly TRBD1 on 6 matching bases. CDR3 protein: CASSLITGTEQYF. DNA for the CDR3: TGTGCCAGCAGTTTAATCACAGGGACCGAGCAGTACTTC.